This TCR beta chain was captured in a study of CD8 T cells in ankylosing spondylitis. There are 13 residues in the CDR3. Germline CDR1 reads SGDLS; CDR2 reads YYNGEE. V shed 0 bases and J shed 8 bases, with 9 bases lying between them. In its sample, this clonotype was seen many times. In TCRdb, the 5' RACE reads were re-called with MiXCR into one record per CDR3 protein. The sample lists about 25,000 distinct CDR3 sequences; under 3% were seen once. This receptor was identified in a female donor with ankylosing spondylitis or in good health (not recorded which). The sample was blood, either unsorted or a sorted T cell fraction (not recorded which). The V gene is TRBV9, the J gene TRBJ1-3; D is unclear. CDR3 nucleotide sequence: TGTGCCAGCAGCGTAGCGGGTGAATACACCATATATTTT. Its protein product is CASSVAGEYTIYF.